Described below is a single T cell receptor (beta chain) sequence and its context. Its antigen is as yet unknown. This record belongs to a study of monozygotic twins with inflammatory bowel disease. Points from the study as a whole: Heterogeneous immunosuppressive treatment regimens may have introduced variability into patient repertoires. The data offered no way to tell different T cell subtypes apart.

cDNA for each sample came from eight separate reactions. TCRalpha and TCRbeta cDNA underwent two nested PCRs of around 15 and 9 cycles. TCRdb reprocessed the 5' RACE reads; each CDR3 protein has one entry and no DNA is given. The sample totals 400,000 to 500,000 distinct CDR3 sequences. This CDR3 contains 13 residues. Germline V gene lookup returns CDR1 GTSNPN and CDR2 SVGIG (reference sequence). The J gene is TRBJ1-5, the V gene TRBV30. The sample comprised blood. This TCR was sampled from a human donor with ulcerative colitis or Crohn's disease, or a healthy co-twin of an affected twin (not recorded which). The CDR3 is CAWSGTANQPQHF.